What follows are 21 T cell receptor beta chains derived from one specimen sequenced in a study of cytomegalovirus exposure and HLA in healthy donors. PCR primers comprised 60 Vbeta and 13 Jbeta primers. Sequencing used immunoSEQ multiplex PCR; TCRdb keeps in-frame clones, though not all of them. The sample holds around 150,000 clones, over 80% seen once. The specimen sequenced was PBMCs. These receptors were taken from a male donor in good health and CMV-seropositive.

V is TRBV2 and J is TRBJ2-7, with D perhaps matching TRBD1 (6 bases). The CDR3 is made up of 12 amino acids. Per the germline V gene, CDR1 is SNHLY and CDR2 is FYNNEI. The V and J ends lost 6 bases and 5 bases respectively, with 11 bases between them. For the CDR3, the DNA is TGTGCCAGCAGCGGTCAGGGGAACGAGCAGTACTTC. It encodes CASSGQGNEQYF.

The sample holds many counts of this clone. The chain carries TRBV4-2 and TRBJ1-3; unclear D gene. There are 15 residues in the CDR3. Germline V gene lookup returns CDR1 LGHNA and CDR2 YNFKEQ. Trimming took 0 bases from V and 2 from J, leaving 8 bases between them. CDR3 amino acids: CASSQEPSTGNTIYF. CDR3 DNA sequence: TGTGCCAGCAGCCAAGAGCCCAGTACTGGAAACACCATATATTTT.

This chain joins TRBV15 and TRBJ2-1; D gene uncertain. The germline V gene has CDR1 LNHNV and CDR2 YYDKDF (reference sequence). There are 11 residues in the CDR3. Trimming cost V 9 bases and J 9 bases, with 12 bases left between them. The CDR3 DNA follows: TGTGCCACTAGGTTGGGCAGTGAGCAGTTCTTC. Protein: CATRLGSEQFF.

Points on this clone: At one end, the junction sequence differs from germline, possibly due to a read error. The same CDR3 arises from other DNA sequences in this sample as well. The chain couples TRBV7-9 to TRBJ1-5, with D perhaps matching TRBD1 (5 bases). This CDR3 has 13 amino acids. The germline gives CDR1 SEHNR, CDR2 FQNEAQ (reference sequence). The DNA of the CDR3 is TGTGCCAGTAGCTTACGGGGGAATCAGCCCCAGCATTTT. Its protein is CASSLRGNQPQHF.

V usage is TRBV7-2 and J usage is TRBJ2-2; D remains ambiguous. CDR1 is SGHTA and CDR2 is FQGNSA in the germline V gene. V dropped 0 bases and J dropped 5 bases, with 10 bases sitting between them. The CDR3 covers 15 residues. CDR3 residues: CASSLALRGTGELFF. The CDR3 DNA reads as TGTGCCAGCAGCTTAGCGCTTAGAGGAACCGGGGAGCTGTTTTTT.

The rearrangement joins TRBV5-4 to TRBJ1-6; 8 nucleotides agree with TRBD1. CDR1 SGHNT and CDR2 YYREEE come from the germline V gene (reference sequence). The V gene end was trimmed by 0 bases and the J gene end by 4 bases; junction bases not matched to a gene: 3. The CDR3 spans 16 residues. The CDR3 coding sequence is TGTGCCAGCAGCTTGGGGCAGGGGGCTTATAATTCACCCCTCCACTTT. As protein: CASSLGQGAYNSPLHF.

This chain connects TRBV27 to TRBJ1-1; D possibly corresponds to TRBD1 (6 bases). V was clipped by 5 bases and J by 5 bases, with 12 bases between them. This CDR3 comprises 13 residues. The V gene's germline CDR1 is MNHEY and CDR2 SMNVEV (reference sequence). In DNA, the CDR3 is TGTGCCAGCAGTGAACAGGGTATAACTGAAGCTTTCTTT. Translating gives CASSEQGITEAFF.

This sequence joins TRBV5-4 and TRBJ1-1, with 7 positions matching TRBD1. The germline V gene has CDR1 SGHNT and CDR2 YYREEE (reference sequence). This CDR3 has 14 residues. V shed 3 bases and J 2 bases; nucleotides not matched to a gene: 4. The CDR3 coding sequence is TGTGCCAGCAGCTCCGGGACAGCTAACACTGAAGCTTTCTTT. It encodes CASSSGTANTEAFF.

As to this clone: The junction differs from germline at one of its ends, possibly a read error. The V gene is TRBV2, the J gene TRBJ2-2; weak D call: TRBD2 (7 bases). CDR3 length equals 14 residues. CDR1 is SNHLY, CDR2 FYNNEI, per germline. This CDR3 is CASMGGASTGELLF. In nucleotides, the CDR3 is TGTGCCAGCATGGGGGGGGCTAGCACCGGGGAGCTGCTTTTT.

This clone was detected a few times. The chain carries TRBV28 and TRBJ1-1; a possible D gene is TRBD1 (6 bases). Trimming stripped 2 bases from V and 6 bases from J, with 7 bases between. CDR1 and CDR2 from the germline V gene are MDHEN and SYDVKM. This CDR3 is 12 amino acids long. The CDR3 is CASSLPGAEAFF. The CDR3 DNA sequence: TGTGCCAGCAGTTTACCAGGGGCTGAAGCTTTCTTT.

The chain links TRBV2 to TRBJ2-1; perhaps TRBD2 as D (5 bases). Trimming shortened V by 6 bases and J by 1 base, and 28 bases separated the two germline ends. The CDR3 covers 20 residues. The germline V gene has CDR1 SNHLY and CDR2 FYNNEI. The CDR3 DNA sequence: TGTGCCAGCAGCAGAACTAGTGAAGCCCGGCCCCCTGCTTCCTACAATGAGCAGTTCTTC. Residues: CASSRTSEARPPASYNEQFF. Full variable domain (remainder filled in from reference TRBV2 and TRBJ2-1): EPEVTQTPSHQVTQMGQEVILRCVPISNHLYFYWYRQILGQKVEFLVSFYNNEISEKSEIFDDQFSVERPDGSNFTLKIRSTKLEDSAMYFCASSRTSEARPPASYNEQFFGPGTRLTVL.

The rearrangement joins TRBV28 to TRBJ1-2, with 8 bases identical to TRBD1. The CDR3 totals 13 residues. With V trimmed by 4 bases and J by 7 bases, 5 bases remained unmatched. The germline gives CDR1 MDHEN, CDR2 SYDVKM. The CDR3 sequence: CASSSSDRGGYTF. CDR3 sequence (DNA): TGTGCCAGCAGTTCCTCCGACAGGGGTGGCTACACCTTC.

V and J are TRBV27 and TRBJ2-7, with 10 bases that match TRBD2. V was clipped by 2 bases and J by 5 bases; unmatched bases: 0. The CDR3 spans 13 residues. In germline, CDR1 is MNHEY, CDR2 SMNVEV (reference sequence). In nucleotides, the CDR3 is TGTGCCAGCAGTTTAGGGACTAGCGACGAGCAGTACTTC. This sequence encodes CASSLGTSDEQYF.

The chain couples TRBV14 to TRBJ2-7; TRBD2 matches 13 bases. V lost 4 bases, J lost 1 base, and 4 bases stayed unmatched. There are 16 residues in the CDR3. Looked up from germline, CDR1 is SGHDN and CDR2 is FVKESK. DNA of the CDR3: TGTGCCAGCAGCCGGACTAGCGGGAGTTGGTCCTACGAGCAGTACTTC. This gives the protein CASSRTSGSWSYEQYF.

On this clone itself: The junction does not match germline at one end; this may be a read error. This chain connects TRBV7-9 to TRBJ2-1; a weak D match, TRBD2 (5 bases). This CDR3 spans 10 amino acids. Per germline, CDR1 SEHNR and CDR2 FQNEAQ (reference sequence). The DNA of the CDR3 is TGTTCCAGCGGAGACCACTCACAGTTCTTC. Protein: CSSGDHSQFF.

V gene TRBV4-1 combines with J gene TRBJ1-4; tentatively, D is TRBD1 (6 bases). The germline V gene has CDR1 MGHRA and CDR2 YSYEKL. The CDR3 runs 16 residues. The V and J ends lost 3 bases and 0 bases respectively, with 11 bases between them. CDR3: CASSQGTIPTNEKLFF. For the CDR3, the DNA is TGCGCCAGCAGCCAGGGGACAATCCCAACTAATGAAAAACTGTTTTTT.

The chain couples TRBV13 to TRBJ2-7; a possible D gene is TRBD2 (5 bases). This CDR3 region has 16 residues. V was clipped by 5 bases and J by 7 bases, with 24 bases between them. Germline CDR1 reads PRHDT; CDR2 reads FYEKMQ (reference sequence). The DNA of the CDR3 is TGTGCCAGCAGCCCCTTTTTCGATAGTCACCCGGGGGAGCAGTACTTC. Translating gives CASSPFFDSHPGEQYF.

The chain combines TRBV4-3 with TRBJ1-2, with D unclear. Deletions cut 1 base from V and 4 bases from J, with 10 bases between. Per germline, CDR1 LGHNA and CDR2 YSLEER. The CDR3 is made up of 14 amino acids. CDR3 in amino acids: CASSQGGTTYGYTF. The CDR3 coding sequence is TGCGCCAGCAGCCAAGGCGGTACGACCTATGGCTACACCTTC.

V and J are TRBV11-3 and TRBJ2-7, with 10 bases lining up with TRBD1. The CDR3 is 15 amino acids. Germline assignment: CDR1 SGHNT and CDR2 YENEEA. With 7 bases clipped from V and 5 bases from J, the junction kept 11 bases outside the gene matches. In nucleotides, the CDR3 is TGTGCCAGCACCCCCCAGGACAGGGGGGCACACGAGCAGTACTTC. This sequence encodes CASTPQDRGAHEQYF.

V usage is TRBV13 and J usage is TRBJ2-3; 9 nucleotides align to TRBD2. Germline-derived CDR1 and CDR2 are PRHDT and FYEKMQ (reference sequence). V shed 0 bases, J shed 5 bases, and the junction held 3 bases outside the gene matches. The CDR3 loop spans 15 amino acids. The CDR3 DNA reads as TGTGCCAGCAGCTTAGGATATAGCGGGAGAGATACGCAGTATTTT. This translates into CASSLGYSGRDTQYF.

The V and J genes are TRBV19 and TRBJ1-2; 8 bases align to TRBD1. J was trimmed by 7 bases and V by 5 bases; bases with no gene match: 6. This CDR3 contains 13 residues. Germline CDR1 is LNHDA and CDR2 is SQIVND (reference sequence). DNA for the CDR3: TGTGCCAGTAGTGCCAGGGGGCTCGGTGGCTACACCTTC. It codes for CASSARGLGGYTF.